The 27 T cell receptor beta chains given below trace back to one sample, sequenced in a study of T-cell memory formation after mild COVID-19. TCRdb fed the 5' RACE reads into MiXCR, producing one record per CDR3 protein. The top ten hold over 20% of the sample, which has tens of thousands of distinct CDR3 sequences, 9% to 15% seen once. Material for sequencing was PBMCs or a T cell subset sorted from them (not recorded which). These receptors were collected from a man aged 18 to 29 who had mild COVID-19 (a few samples of this study predate the infection). Cell type and time point are not known.

The table lists this clonotype with many counts. The chain employs TRBV23-1 and TRBJ2-3; 8 nucleotides match TRBD2. TRBV23-1 belongs to the ORF category, with a function that is uncertain. The J segment lost 2 bases and the V segment lost 4 bases, leaving 8 bases of the junction unmatched. The CDR3 spans 16 residues. The CDR3 region is CASSPSFGGDTDTQYF. DNA for the CDR3: TGCGCCAGCAGTCCCTCCTTCGGGGGGGACACAGATACGCAGTATTTT.

This clonotype was detected only a few times. This chain joins TRBV28 and TRBJ2-2, with 10 bases that match TRBD1. Losses at the gene ends were 6 bases for V and 6 bases for J; bases not matched to a gene: 4. The CDR3 has 14 residues. In germline, CDR1 is MDHEN, CDR2 SYDVKM. CDR3 in DNA: TGTGCCAGCAGGCCGGGACAGGGGCCCGGGGAGCTGTTTTTT. Translation: CASRPGQGPGELFF.

This chain joins TRBV11-2 and TRBJ1-1, with D possibly matching TRBD1 (5 bases). Germline CDR1 and CDR2: SGHAT and FQNNGV. The CDR3 is 15 residues long. With 9 bases removed from V and 0 bases from J, the gap between germline ends came to 17 bases. CDR3 region: CASRLSGLLNTEAFF. The CDR3 DNA is TGTGCCAGTAGACTATCGGGACTATTGAACACTGAAGCTTTCTTT.

The V and J genes are TRBV6-6 and TRBJ2-7; D is unclear. The CDR3 consists of 13 residues. Germline lookup yields CDR1 MNHNY and CDR2 SVGAGI (reference sequence). The V end was cut by 7 bases, the J end by 7 bases, with 17 bases between. CDR3 amino acids: CASTRAALVEQYF. The DNA of the CDR3 is TGTGCCAGCACGCGAGCAGCCTTGGTGGAGCAGTACTTC.

This clonotype was counted between two and nine times. The chain uses TRBV5-1 and TRBJ1-2; maybe TRBD1 (6 bases). This CDR3 has 14 residues. Germline V gene lookup returns CDR1 SGHRS and CDR2 YFSETQ. V dropped 1 base and J dropped 5 bases, with 12 bases sitting between them. The CDR3 DNA follows: TGCGCCAGCAGCTTGACCCGGGACAATTATGGCTACACCTTC. Translation: CASSLTRDNYGYTF.

The gene calls are TRBV7-2 and TRBJ1-3; D gene unclear. The germline CDR1 and CDR2 sequences are SGHTA and FQGNSA. This CDR3 region has 12 residues. The V gene lost 1 base and the J gene lost 3 bases, with 1 base spanning the gap. The CDR3 nucleotides are TGTGCCAGCAGCTTAGTTGGAAACACCATATATTTT. As protein: CASSLVGNTIYF. The variable domain in full, completed from reference TRBV7-2 and TRBJ1-3, reads GAGVSQSPSNKVTEKGKDVELRCDPISGHTALYWYRQSLGQGLEFLIYFQGNSAPDKSGLPSDRFSAERTGGSVSTLTIQRTQQEDSAVYLCASSLVGNTIYFGEGSWLTVV.

The chain links TRBV20-1 to TRBJ2-6; D could derive from TRBD1 or TRBD2 (5 bases each). V was trimmed by 0 bases and J by 0 bases, leaving 15 bases between them. The CDR3 spans 18 residues. Germline V gives CDR1 DFQATT, CDR2 SNEGSKA (reference sequence). CDR3 sequence reads: CSAREYPGPRSGANVLTF. DNA of the CDR3: TGCAGTGCTAGAGAGTACCCGGGACCCCGCTCTGGGGCCAACGTCCTGACTTTC.

This sequence joins TRBV2 and TRBJ1-6; perhaps TRBD1 as D (5 bases). The germline V gene encodes CDR1 SNHLY and CDR2 FYNNEI. V dropped 8 bases and J dropped 9 bases, with 14 bases sitting between them. The CDR3 runs to 13 residues. The CDR3 nucleotides are TGTGCCAGCGGCGGGGCCGGGGTTTCACCCCTCCACTTT. It yields the protein CASGGAGVSPLHF.

The V gene is TRBV6-5, the J gene TRBJ1-6; maybe TRBD1 (5 bases). The CDR3 covers 15 residues. V was clipped by 0 bases and J by 11 bases, with 14 bases between them. From germline, CDR1 is MNHEY and CDR2 SVGAGI. The CDR3 is CASSYSVGEGTPLHF. The DNA for the CDR3 is TGTGCCAGCAGTTACTCGGTGGGGGAGGGAACACCCCTCCACTTT.

CDR3 DNA sequence: TGCAGTGCCAAATCCGGGACAGTATTCTACGAGCAGTACTTC. Residues: CSAKSGTVFYEQYF. The rearrangement uses TRBV20-1 and TRBJ2-7; TRBD1 matches at 7 bases. From germline, CDR1 is DFQATT and CDR2 SNEGSKA (reference sequence). The CDR3 contains 14 residues. Germline trimming cut 6 bases from V and 3 bases from J; bases unmatched to any gene: 11.

The rearrangement joins TRBV7-2 to TRBJ2-5, with TRBD2 matching over 11 bases. CDR3 length: 15 residues. CDR1 is SGHTA and CDR2 is FQGNSA in the germline V gene. The V segment lost 2 bases and the J segment 5 bases; nucleotides outside the gene matches: 4. CDR3 amino acids: CASSLPLAGVETQYF. CDR3 nucleotide sequence: TGTGCCAGCAGCTTACCACTAGCGGGGGTGGAGACCCAGTACTTC.

This clonotype was recorded many times. This rearrangement joins TRBV20-1 to TRBJ1-3; D possibly corresponds to TRBD1 (5 bases). The CDR3 length is 15 residues. The germline V gene encodes CDR1 DFQATT and CDR2 SNEGSKA (reference sequence). Trimming cost V 6 bases and J 3 bases, with 18 bases left between them. CDR3 sequence: CSARDGGAFGNTIYF. CDR3 nucleotide sequence: TGCAGTGCCAGGGACGGCGGGGCCTTTGGAAACACCATATATTTT.

This clonotype ranks as large. The chain couples TRBV7-6 to TRBJ2-3; no reliable D call. Trimming left V 4 bases short and J 0 bases short, with 5 bases between. The CDR3 runs to 13 residues. CDR1 SGHVS and CDR2 FNYEAQ come from the germline V gene. The CDR3 bases are TGTGCCAGCAGCTACACTAGCACAGATACGCAGTATTTT. Its protein is CASSYTSTDTQYF.

There are many counts of this clonotype. The rearrangement uses TRBV7-9 and TRBJ2-1; no clear D. CDR3 length: 16 residues. Germline V gene data show CDR1 as SEHNR and CDR2 as FQNEAQ (reference sequence). Deletions cut 3 bases from V and 10 bases from J, with 22 bases between. The DNA of the CDR3 is TGTGCCAGCAGCTTGTCCTTCTCTTCCAGCGCCCACGAGCAGTTCTTC. Translation: CASSLSFSSSAHEQFF.

This chain connects TRBV12-3 or TRBV12-4 to TRBJ1-1, with D possibly being TRBD1 (5 bases). The germline V and J ends were trimmed by 5 bases and 4 bases, with 14 bases remaining between them. CDR3 length: 14 amino acids. Here the CDR3 DNA reads TGTGCCAGCAGTCGGGGACCGGGTAGCACTGAAGCTTTCTTT. Amino acids: CASSRGPGSTEAFF.

This clonotype was counted ten times or more. The V call is TRBV11-2, the J call TRBJ1-1; D is ambiguous. Between the trimmed V and J ends, which lost 0 bases and 1 base, there was a span of 12 bases. The V gene's germline CDR1 is SGHAT and CDR2 FQNNGV. The CDR3 is 16 amino acids. CDR3 bases: TGTGCCAGCAGCTTAGAGTGGAGGCAGAGGAACACTGAAGCTTTCTTT. It is translated as CASSLEWRQRNTEAFF.

V is TRBV12-3 or TRBV12-4 and J is TRBJ1-1; D is uncertain. Trimming cost V 2 bases and J 2 bases, with 6 bases left between them. This CDR3 is built from 13 residues. CDR3 sequence: CASSLMRNTEAFF. The CDR3 DNA follows: TGTGCCAGCAGTTTAATGAGAAACACTGAAGCTTTCTTT.

The rearrangement uses TRBV5-1 and TRBJ2-3; D possibly corresponds to TRBD1 (6 bases). From germline, CDR1 is SGHRS and CDR2 YFSETQ. The CDR3 contains 11 residues. Trimming cost V 7 bases and J 5 bases, with 8 bases left between them. The CDR3 here is CASGRGDTQYF. CDR3 sequence (DNA): TGCGCCAGCGGCAGGGGAGATACGCAGTATTTT.

This clonotype was found many times. The rearrangement links TRBV7-2 to TRBJ1-1, with 7 nucleotides matching TRBD1. After removal of 7 bases from V and 1 base from J, the junction contained 6 bases not matched to a gene. CDR1 and CDR2 from the germline V gene are SGHTA and FQGNSA. The CDR3 is made up of 14 amino acids. Here the CDR3 DNA reads TGTGCCAGCACCATGAGGACAGGGAACACTGAAGCTTTCTTT. Its translation is CASTMRTGNTEAFF.

This clonotype was observed a few times. V usage is TRBV10-3 and J usage is TRBJ2-5; 12 bases line up with TRBD2. The V gene's germline CDR1 is ENHRY and CDR2 SYGVKD. The length of the CDR3 is 14 residues. The trim removed 6 bases at V and 5 bases at J, leaving 4 bases unmatched. In DNA form, the CDR3 reads TGTGCCATCAGGGCCGGACTAGCGGGGGAGACCCAGTACTTC. Protein: CAIRAGLAGETQYF.

This clonotype was seen a few times. This chain joins TRBV5-4 and TRBJ2-1; the match to TRBD2 covers 12 bases. From germline, CDR1 is SGHNT and CDR2 YYREEE (reference sequence). Trimming took 4 bases from V and 10 from J; bases not matched to a gene: 9. This CDR3 is built from 15 residues. The CDR3 reads CASSGTSGLTGEQFF. DNA for the CDR3: TGTGCCAGCAGCGGGACTAGCGGGCTCACGGGCGAGCAGTTCTTC.

V is TRBV12-3 or TRBV12-4 and J is TRBJ2-2, with TRBD2 matching over 7 bases. The CDR3 is 14 residues long. J was trimmed by 4 bases and V by 6 bases; bases with no gene match: 5. The CDR3 DNA reads TGTGCCAGCAGCCTCGGGACTATCACCGGGGAGCTGTTTTTT. It specifies CASSLGTITGELFF.

V and J are TRBV6-5 and TRBJ1-1; D is undetermined. This CDR3 spans 15 amino acids. Germline CDR1 and CDR2: MNHEY and SVGAGI. V was pared by 0 bases and J by 1 base, with 9 bases between. The CDR3 DNA is TGTGCCAGCAGTTACTCGAAGGCCGGGAACACTGAAGCTTTCTTT. It yields the protein CASSYSKAGNTEAFF.

The V gene is TRBV20-1, the J gene TRBJ1-1, with D possibly TRBD1 on 6 matching bases. The CDR3 contains 14 residues. Germline CDR1 and CDR2: DFQATT and SNEGSKA (reference sequence). V lost 1 base, J lost 1 base, and 10 bases lay in between. CDR3 in DNA: TGCAGTGCTAGAGTCGGGGGCTGGAACACTGAAGCTTTCTTT. The encoded protein is CSARVGGWNTEAFF.

The genes are TRBV4-1 and TRBJ2-7; unclear D gene. The V end was cut by 1 base, the J end by 1 base, with 14 bases between. The CDR3 consists of 16 residues. Germline V CDR1 and CDR2: MGHRA, YSYEKL. The CDR3 sequence is CASSQGQTHPSYEQYV. The CDR3 DNA sequence: TGCGCCAGCAGCCAAGGGCAGACTCACCCGTCCTACGAGCAGTACGTC.

A remark on this clonotype: A clone one base away is much larger, so this may be a read error. The genes are TRBV4-1 and TRBJ2-7; TRBD1 aligns across 7 bases. The CDR3 length is 14 residues. Germline values: CDR1 MGHRA, CDR2 YSYEKL. The CDR3 loop is CASIQDREPYEQYF. For the CDR3, the DNA is TGCGCCAGCATCCAAGACAGGGAGCCCTACGAGCAGTACTTC.

This clonotype has only a few counts. This sequence joins TRBV21-1 and TRBJ1-2. TRBV21-1 is a listed pseudogene. The CDR3 extends over 11 amino acids. CDR3 protein: CASSEADGYTF. CDR3 in DNA: TGTGCCAGCAGCGAGGCCGATGGCTACACCTTC.